The 8 T cell receptor beta chains in this list originate from one sample, sequenced in a study of beta chain features in type 1 diabetes. All of the isolated RNA was reverse transcribed, so expressed TCRB transcripts were sequenced. TCRdb's copy holds only in-frame clones and misses some; the assay was immunoSEQ multiplex PCR. There are over 200,000 clones in the sample; approximately 11% occur only once, and about 0.018% lies in the top ten. Study results and limitations: The study found moderately but significantly shorter TCRB CDR3s in all four CD4+ subsets of Type 1 diabetes patients.

Their target antigens are unknown. Sequenced: naive CD4+ T cells from blood. The receptors derive from a man aged 30 to 45 with type 1 diabetes.

This clone has just a few counts. The rearrangement uses TRBV2 and TRBJ2-7; D is perhaps TRBD1 (6 bases). The V gene lost 8 bases and the J gene lost 0 bases, with 14 bases spanning the gap. Germline loops: CDR1 SNHLY, CDR2 FYNNEI. CDR3 length equals 14 residues. The DNA for the CDR3 is TGTGCCAGCCTCGGAGACAGGAGCTCCTACGAGCAGTACTTC. It yields the protein CASLGDRSSYEQYF.

The gene calls are TRBV11-2 and TRBJ1-3; D not resolved. CDR3 length: 13 amino acids. Trimming took 2 bases from V and 9 from J, leaving 11 bases between them. Germline V CDR1 and CDR2: SGHAT, FQNNGV. Written as DNA, the CDR3 is TGTGCCAGCAGCTTACGGAGTGGAGGCACCATATATTTT. It encodes CASSLRSGGTIYF.

The rearrangement links TRBV4-2 to TRBJ1-6; 7 positions agree with TRBD1. This CDR3 spans 15 amino acids. V shed 4 bases and J 7 bases; nucleotides not matched to a gene: 7. Germline CDR1 LGHNA, CDR2 YNFKEQ. In nucleotides, the CDR3 is TGTGCCAGCAGCCTCTCGACAGGGCCCAATTCACCCCTCCACTTT. It is translated as CASSLSTGPNSPLHF.

This clone was counted a few times. The rearrangement joins TRBV18 to TRBJ2-5; D is uncertain. V was trimmed by 2 bases and J by 3 bases, leaving 7 bases between them. CDR1 and CDR2 (germline): KGHSH, LQKENI. This CDR3 is built from 13 residues. The CDR3, as DNA: TGTGCCAGCTCACCATCCACAGAAGAGACCCAGTACTTC. Its protein product is CASSPSTEETQYF.

This sequence joins TRBV29-1 and TRBJ2-1; TRBD1 agrees at 8 bases. Germline V gene data show CDR1 as SQVTM and CDR2 as ANQGSEA. J was trimmed by 9 bases and V by 6 bases; bases with no gene match: 13. CDR3 length: 14 residues. The CDR3 region is CSVWVWTGLSEQFF. The DNA of the CDR3 is TGCAGCGTATGGGTCTGGACAGGGTTAAGTGAGCAGTTCTTC.

This chain joins TRBV9 and TRBJ1-1, with 8 positions matching TRBD1. Looked up from germline, CDR1 is SGDLS and CDR2 is YYNGEE. The CDR3 is 13 residues long. J gave up 3 bases and V 4 bases, and 2 bases lay outside the gene matches. CDR3 sequence reads: CASSQTGDTEAFF. The CDR3 nucleotides are TGTGCCAGCAGCCAGACAGGGGACACTGAAGCTTTCTTT.

This chain connects TRBV5-1 to TRBJ2-3, with TRBD2 identical over 7 bases. With V trimmed by 4 bases and J by 6 bases, 2 bases remained unmatched. The CDR3 contains 12 residues. Looked up from germline, CDR1 is SGHRS and CDR2 is YFSETQ. CDR3 loop: CASSVSGDTQYF. The CDR3 DNA sequence: TGCGCCAGCAGCGTTAGCGGGGATACGCAGTATTTT.

The V and J genes are TRBV9 and TRBJ2-7; the match to TRBD2 covers 7 bases. The CDR3 has 13 residues. Unmatched junction bases numbered 1, after V lost 2 bases and J lost 2 bases. In germline, CDR1 is SGDLS, CDR2 YYNGEE. The CDR3: CASSVGGPYEQYF. CDR3 sequence (DNA): TGTGCCAGCAGCGTGGGAGGGCCCTACGAGCAGTACTTC.